Listed below are T cell receptor beta chains from one sample, sequenced in a study of regulatory T cells in long-lasting Graves disease. TCRdb analysed the multiplex PCR reads with MiXCR anew, one entry per CDR3 protein. The sample consists of about 530,000 distinct CDR3 sequences, about 16% of them appearing once. Another study also made use of these data, one on T cells in Graves' hyperthyroidism and ophthalmopathy.

The sample in question was peripheral blood mononuclear cells (PBMCs), obtained at new diagnosis, from a patient treated with antithyroid drugs. These receptors were obtained from a middle-aged woman with Graves disease. CDR3s include the opening cysteine and the closing phenylalanine or tryptophan. D genes are given only for firm matches. Clone size, where shown, is once, few, many, or a class for clones that have expanded.

CASSDAVWKGTEAFF,TGTGCCAGCAGTGATGCCGTTTGGAAGGGCACTGAAGCTTTCTTT,TRBV6-1,TRBJ1-1,NA,many
CANRQGTNTGELFF,TGTGCCAACAGACAGGGTACGAACACCGGGGAGCTGTTTTTT,TRBV2,TRBJ2-2,TRBD1,many
CASSLSRQAGGYTF,TGTGCCAGCAGCCTTTCGAGACAGGCGGGAGGCTACACCTTC,TRBV7-2,TRBJ1-2,NA,NA
CASSSSNTYTGELFF,TGTGCCAGCAGTTCTTCCAACACGTACACCGGGGAGCTGTTTTTT,TRBV27,TRBJ2-2,NA,NA
CASVDSTGELFF,TGTGCCAGTGTTGACTCCACCGGGGAGCTGTTTTTT,TRBV2,TRBJ2-2,NA,few
CASTTGVVNTEAFF,TGTGCCAGCACTACGGGGGTTGTGAACACTGAAGCTTTCTTT,TRBV28,TRBJ1-1,NA,many
CASSFPGNEQFF,TGTGCCAGCAGTTTCCCAGGCAATGAGCAGTTCTTC,TRBV12-3/TRBV12-4,TRBJ2-1,NA,many
CASTTPRGVGSPLHF,TGTGCCAGCACTACCCCTCGGGGCGTCGGGTCACCCCTCCACTTT,TRBV2,TRBJ1-6,NA,many
CASTISGVRDTEAFF,TGTGCCAGCACCATCTCAGGGGTGAGGGACACTGAAGCTTTCTTT,TRBV3-1,TRBJ1-1,NA,many
CASRLTASGANVLTF,TGTGCCAGCAGACTGACCGCCTCTGGGGCCAACGTCCTGACTTTC,TRBV11-2,TRBJ2-6,NA,few